Shown below are 31 T cell receptor beta chains from a single sample sequenced in a study of shared clonotypes between healthy human individuals. Profiling relied on immunoSEQ multiplex PCR, and the TCRdb table lists in-frame clones only, not all of them. The sample shows 2 million to 2.5 million clones, about 94% of them seen only once. Sequencing was performed on naive CD4+ T cells sorted from blood. Subset: CD45RA+ positively selected. The origin of the receptors is a young man in good health.

CDR3 sequence: CACSQDSNQPQHF. CDR3 in DNA: TGTGCCTGTTCCCAGGATTCCAATCAGCCCCAGCATTTT. The chain couples TRBV30 to TRBJ1-5; D unclear. The germline V gene encodes CDR1 GTSNPN and CDR2 SVGIG (reference sequence). V lost 6 bases to trimming and J lost 3 bases, with 12 bases between them. The length of the CDR3 is 13 residues.

The chain recombines TRBV18 with TRBJ1-1; 8 nucleotides align to TRBD1. V gave up 0 bases and J gave up 3 bases; unmatched junction bases: 6. There are 16 residues in the CDR3. In germline, CDR1 is KGHSH, CDR2 LQKENI. This CDR3 reads CASSPPSRTGHTEAFF. DNA of the CDR3: TGTGCCAGCTCACCACCGTCCCGGACAGGGCACACTGAAGCTTTCTTT.

The V call is TRBV18, the J call TRBJ1-5; D possibly corresponds to TRBD1 (5 bases). The germline V gene has CDR1 KGHSH and CDR2 LQKENI. V was trimmed by 2 bases and J by 2 bases, leaving 13 bases between them. This CDR3 is built from 16 residues. The CDR3 bases are TGTGCCAGCTCACCAAATCGTCTACAGGGCAATCAGCCCCAGCATTTT. This encodes CASSPNRLQGNQPQHF.

Of note for this clone: This sample also contains other DNA sequences that code for the same CDR3. The rearrangement links TRBV6-1 to TRBJ1-5; D uncertain. The germline gives CDR1 MNHNS, CDR2 SASEGT. The CDR3 extends over 13 amino acids. The V and J ends lost 4 bases and 4 bases respectively, with 8 bases between them. The CDR3 spells CASSVDGNQPQHF. CDR3 in DNA: TGTGCCAGCAGTGTGGACGGGAATCAGCCCCAGCATTTT.

This chain uses TRBV10-3 with TRBJ2-3; tentatively, D is TRBD2 (5 bases). Germline CDR1 and CDR2: ENHRY and SYGVKD. V was pared by 11 bases and J by 0 bases, with 18 bases between. The CDR3 has 15 residues. The CDR3 protein is CAARGRETSTDTQYF. CDR3 nucleotides: TGTGCCGCCAGAGGCCGGGAAACTAGCACAGATACGCAGTATTTT.

The chain employs TRBV2 and TRBJ1-1; D not certain. CDR3 length equals 13 residues. Germline CDR1 SNHLY, CDR2 FYNNEI. V was pared by 11 bases and J by 1 base, with 14 bases between. The CDR3 DNA sequence: TGTGCCGCCAGAAAGGATTCGAACACTGAAGCTTTCTTT. Its translation: CAARKDSNTEAFF.

V and J are TRBV7-2 and TRBJ2-3, with 7 positions matching TRBD2. This CDR3 has 17 residues. V gave up 0 bases and J gave up 4 bases; unmatched junction bases: 10. CDR1 is SGHTA and CDR2 is FQGNSA in the germline V gene. The CDR3 nucleotides are TGTGCCAGCAGCTTAGCGGCCGGGGGGACGTATGCAGATACGCAGTATTTT. This encodes CASSLAAGGTYADTQYF.

This chain connects TRBV7-9 to TRBJ2-1, with no clear D. CDR1 SEHNR and CDR2 FQNEAQ come from the germline V gene (reference sequence). Trimming took off 1 base at V and 7 bases at J, with 8 bases between the two ends. The CDR3 totals 13 residues. The CDR3 here is CASSLDTVNEQFF. Here the CDR3 DNA reads TGTGCCAGCAGCTTAGATACGGTGAATGAGCAGTTCTTC.

The J gene is TRBJ2-5, the V gene TRBV7-3; D remains unclear. In germline, CDR1 is SGHTA, CDR2 FQGTGA. The CDR3 has 17 residues. Deletions cut 0 bases from V and 0 bases from J, with 14 bases between. The CDR3 sequence is CASSLTPLPGHQETQYF. Written as DNA, the CDR3 is TGTGCCAGCAGCTTAACCCCCCTACCAGGCCACCAAGAGACCCAGTACTTC.

CDR3 DNA: TGTGCCAGCAGCTCCTGGACGGGGACGGATCAGCCCCAGCATTTT. Its translation: CASSSWTGTDQPQHF. This chain joins TRBV7-2 and TRBJ1-5; possibly TRBD1 for D (5 bases). V gave up 4 bases and J gave up 5 bases, with 15 bases separating them. CDR1 is SGHTA and CDR2 is FQGNSA in the germline V gene. This CDR3 is built from 15 residues.

The chain joins TRBV7-9 to TRBJ2-1, with 8 bases matching TRBD1. The J segment lost 8 bases and the V segment lost 1 base, leaving 4 bases of the junction unmatched. Per the germline V gene, CDR1 is SEHNR and CDR2 is FQNEAQ (reference sequence). The CDR3 is 14 amino acids. As DNA, the CDR3 is TGTGCCAGCAGCTTAGAGGCAGGGGGCTATGAGCAGTTCTTC. The encoded protein is CASSLEAGGYEQFF.

This sequence joins TRBV20-1 and TRBJ2-3; D is perhaps TRBD2 (5 bases). Germline V gives CDR1 DFQATT, CDR2 SNEGSKA (reference sequence). Trimming removed 8 bases from V and 6 bases from J, with 12 bases in between. The CDR3 extends over 11 amino acids. CDR3 nucleotide sequence: TGCAGTACGGGGATCGTCGATACGCAGTATTTT. Translation gives CSTGIVDTQYF.

The chain is built from TRBV11-2 and TRBJ2-7; D is perhaps TRBD2 (6 bases). The CDR3 is 14 amino acids. Trimming pared 8 bases from V and 0 bases from J, leaving 14 bases between. Per germline, CDR1 SGHAT and CDR2 FQNNGV. The CDR3 sequence is CASGLRGNSYEQYF. As DNA, the CDR3 is TGTGCCAGCGGGCTCCGGGGGAACTCCTACGAGCAGTACTTC.

Turning to this clone: Other DNA sequences in the sample encode the same CDR3. The J gene is TRBJ2-1, the V gene TRBV5-1; maybe TRBD1 (5 bases). Germline V gene sequence: CDR1 SGHRS, CDR2 YFSETQ. V was shortened by 0 bases and J by 1 base, with 5 bases between the two germline ends. The CDR3 covers 14 residues. CDR3 nucleotide sequence: TGCGCCAGCAGCTTGGGGACATCCTACAATGAGCAGTTCTTC. Translating gives CASSLGTSYNEQFF.

This rearrangement joins TRBV5-1 to TRBJ2-7, with D tentatively TRBD2 (5 bases). V was trimmed by 5 bases and J by 0 bases, leaving 18 bases between them. This CDR3 is built from 16 residues. Germline V lookup: CDR1 SGHRS, CDR2 YFSETQ. CDR3 region: CASSRASPADSYEQYF. Here the CDR3 DNA reads TGCGCCAGCAGTAGGGCTAGCCCTGCGGACTCCTACGAGCAGTACTTC.

The chain is built from TRBV6-6 and TRBJ2-1, with 9 bases aligning to TRBD1. Per germline, CDR1 MNHNY and CDR2 SVGAGI (reference sequence). The CDR3 is 14 residues long. Trimming removed 8 bases from V and 6 bases from J; junction bases left unmatched: 8. The CDR3 DNA follows: TGTGCCAGCCTGCCGGGACAGGGAACCAATGAGCAGTTCTTC. Translated: CASLPGQGTNEQFF.

This clone was picked up one time. The chain combines TRBV7-6 with TRBJ2-5; TRBD2 agrees at 10 bases. J lost 0 bases, V lost 0 bases, and 10 bases had no gene match. The germline V gene encodes CDR1 SGHVS and CDR2 FNYEAQ. The CDR3 runs to 19 residues. CDR3 in amino acids: CASSLAVNGLAEYQETQYF. As DNA, the CDR3 is TGTGCCAGCAGCTTAGCTGTAAATGGACTAGCGGAGTACCAAGAGACCCAGTACTTC.

The chain has TRBV7-8 and TRBJ2-3; TRBD2 aligns across 9 bases. Germline CDR1 SGHVS, CDR2 FQNEAQ. Trimming cost V 1 base and J 4 bases; bases outside gene matches: 9. This CDR3 spans 17 amino acids. The CDR3 sequence is CASSLVLAGGLADTQYF. The CDR3 coding sequence is TGTGCCAGCAGCTTAGTGTTGGCGGGAGGGCTTGCAGATACGCAGTATTTT.

Points on this clone: This specimen includes other DNA sequences encoding the same CDR3. The chain carries TRBV2 and TRBJ2-7, with D hard to call. This CDR3 contains 12 residues. V was clipped by 9 bases and J by 0 bases, with 9 bases between them. The germline V gene has CDR1 SNHLY and CDR2 FYNNEI. CDR3 amino acids: CASRGSSYEQYF. DNA for the CDR3: TGTGCCAGTCGTGGCAGCTCCTACGAGCAGTACTTC.

To note about this clone: At the DNA level, this CDR3 is encoded by other sequences in the same sample as well. The chain combines TRBV6-5 with TRBJ2-7; 10 bases are shared with TRBD2. The CDR3 sequence is 14 residues long. With 5 bases clipped from V and 1 base from J, the junction kept 2 bases outside the gene matches. Germline loops: CDR1 MNHEY, CDR2 SVGAGI. CDR3 in DNA: TGTGCCAGCAGTGGACTAGCGGCTTCCTACGAGCAGTACTTC. Residues: CASSGLAASYEQYF.

The rearrangement joins TRBV10-3 to TRBJ1-2, with 10 bases that match TRBD1. There are 17 residues in the CDR3. The ends lost 8 bases at V and 2 bases at J; junction bases unmatched: 14. CDR1 and CDR2 from the germline V gene are ENHRY and SYGVKD. The CDR3 DNA follows: TGTGCCATCCCGAGGGCGCCGGGACAGGGGTCGAACTATGGCTACACCTTC. Its protein is CAIPRAPGQGSNYGYTF.

This clone was counted a single time. The chain combines TRBV7-2 with TRBJ2-3; TRBD2 agrees at 10 bases. The ends lost 5 bases at V and 6 bases at J; junction bases unmatched: 5. The CDR3 is 14 amino acids. Germline V gene data show CDR1 as SGHTA and CDR2 as FQGNSA. The CDR3 region has the DNA TGTGCCAGCAGCCAAGCGGGAGGGCCTGATACGCAGTATTTT. Translation: CASSQAGGPDTQYF.

Note on this clone: The same CDR3 is also encoded by other DNA sequences in this sample. The rearrangement uses TRBV19 and TRBJ2-5; 11 nucleotides align to TRBD2. Germline V lookup: CDR1 LNHDA, CDR2 SQIVND (reference sequence). This CDR3 is built from 14 residues. Unmatched junction bases numbered 3, after V lost 5 bases and J lost 4 bases. The CDR3 sequence is CASSGGLAGETQYF. In DNA form, the CDR3 reads TGTGCCAGTAGTGGCGGACTAGCGGGAGAGACCCAGTACTTC.

This clone was counted a single time. V and J are TRBV30 and TRBJ2-6; TRBD1 is a possible D gene (6 bases). Deletions cut 0 bases from V and 2 bases from J, with 8 bases between. Germline V lookup: CDR1 GTSNPN, CDR2 SVGIG (reference sequence). This CDR3 is built from 15 residues. CDR3 region: CAWSVYRAGANVLTF. Here the CDR3 DNA reads TGTGCCTGGAGTGTCTACAGGGCTGGGGCCAACGTCCTGACTTTC.

This sequence joins TRBV6-5 and TRBJ2-5; D remains unclear. The V end lost 2 bases, the J end lost 0 bases, and 13 bases lay between the germline ends. Germline values: CDR1 MNHEY, CDR2 SVGAGI. The length of the CDR3 is 16 residues. The CDR3 DNA is TGTGCCAGCAGTTACGGGATAGGGAAGTACCAAGAGACCCAGTACTTC. It codes for CASSYGIGKYQETQYF.

The table lists this clone with a count of one. J is TRBJ1-1 and V is TRBV15; 12 bases fit TRBD1. Germline-derived CDR1 and CDR2 are LNHNV and YYDKDF (reference sequence). CDR3 length: 15 amino acids. The V gene end was trimmed by 2 bases and the J gene end by 5 bases; junction bases not matched to a gene: 3. This chain's CDR3 is CATSRKGQGATEAFF. The CDR3 DNA follows: TGTGCCACCAGCAGAAAGGGACAGGGGGCGACTGAAGCTTTCTTT. Full variable domain (rest looked up from reference TRBV15 and TRBJ1-1): DAMVIQNPRYQVTQFGKPVTLSCSQTLNHNVMYWYQQKSSQAPKLLFHYYDKDFNNEADTPDNFQSRRPNTSFCFLDIRSPGLGDTAMYLCATSRKGQGATEAFFGQGTRLTVV.

A note on this clone: The sample has other DNA sequences that encode this CDR3 too. This chain links TRBV2 with TRBJ1-5; TRBD1 might be the D (6 bases). CDR3 length: 14 residues. Trimming removed 5 bases from V and 4 bases from J, with 12 bases in between. CDR1 and CDR2 (germline): SNHLY, FYNNEI. The CDR3 spells CASSPDRGNQPQHF. The CDR3 DNA is TGTGCCAGCAGTCCGGACAGAGGGAATCAGCCCCAGCATTTT.

The V gene is TRBV11-1, the J gene TRBJ1-1; TRBD1 matches at 8 bases. The junction had 1 base not matched to a gene; V was cut back by 6 bases and J by 4 bases. Germline-derived CDR1 and CDR2 are SGHAT and FQDESV (reference sequence). CDR3 length equals 12 residues. The CDR3 region has the DNA TGTGCCAGCAGTACAGGGGGCACTGAAGCTTTCTTT. Protein sequence: CASSTGGTEAFF.

The chain uses TRBV5-1 and TRBJ1-6, with D tentatively TRBD1 (5 bases). V dropped 0 bases and J dropped 11 bases, with 15 bases sitting between them. This CDR3 contains 15 residues. Germline V gene lookup returns CDR1 SGHRS and CDR2 YFSETQ. The CDR3 loop reads CASSLEGGGQTPLHF. The CDR3 DNA follows: TGCGCCAGCAGCTTGGAGGGCGGGGGTCAAACACCCCTCCACTTT.

This clone is a singleton in its sample. The chain combines TRBV15 with TRBJ2-5, with 9 bases identical to TRBD2. Germline V gives CDR1 LNHNV, CDR2 YYDKDF (reference sequence). The CDR3 is made up of 17 amino acids. Germline trimming cut 0 bases from V and 2 bases from J; bases unmatched to any gene: 7. The CDR3 reads CATSRDLTSGQQETQYF. CDR3 sequence (DNA): TGTGCCACCAGCAGAGATCTCACTAGCGGGCAGCAAGAGACCCAGTACTTC.

The chain uses TRBV2 and TRBJ2-7; possible D gene TRBD2, 6 bases. Trimming took off 7 bases at V and 3 bases at J, with 19 bases between the two ends. This CDR3 is 15 amino acids long. Germline CDR1 SNHLY, CDR2 FYNNEI. CDR3 nucleotide sequence: TGTGCCAGCACCCAAATGACGGGACTCCGCTACGAGCAGTACTTC. It specifies CASTQMTGLRYEQYF.